The 6 T cell receptor beta chains reported below all come from one sample, sequenced in a study of circulating CD8 cells and anti-PD-1 response in melanoma. The QIAseq Immune Repertoire TCR panel built the libraries from roughly 15 ng of total RNA. MiXCR was run by TCRdb on the reads, yielding one entry per CDR3 protein. This repertoire shows approximately 240 distinct CDR3 sequences, roughly 8.5% found once; its top ten account for about 20%. Four subsets defined by PD-1 and/or TIGIT were sorted from live CD3+CD8+TCRalphabeta+ cells. Specimen: CD8+ T cells from PBMCs, collected at baseline or after one month of anti-PD-1 therapy (not recorded which). The receptor source for this set is a human donor with melanoma.

This clonotype is large in the sample. The chain employs TRBV2 and TRBJ2-6, with D unresolved. This CDR3 is 14 amino acids long. Per the germline V gene, CDR1 is SNHLY and CDR2 is FYNNEI. The V end lost 8 bases, the J end lost 0 bases, and 8 bases lay between the germline ends. CDR3 DNA sequence: TGTGCCAGCCTGTTGGGCTCTGGGGCCAACGTCCTGACTTTC. The encoded protein is CASLLGSGANVLTF. Full variable domain (outside the CDR3, taken from reference TRBV2 and TRBJ2-6): EPEVTQTPSHQVTQMGQEVILRCVPISNHLYFYWYRQILGQKVEFLVSFYNNEISEKSEIFDDQFSVERPDGSNFTLKIRSTKLEDSAMYFCASLLGSGANVLTFGAGSRLTVL.

In its sample, this clonotype is large (0.1 to 1%). V gene TRBV6-4 combines with J gene TRBJ1-6; tentative D call: TRBD1 (6 bases). The CDR3 covers 15 residues. V dropped 2 bases and J dropped 6 bases, with 11 bases sitting between them. Germline V gene data show CDR1 as MRHNA and CDR2 as SNTAGT. The CDR3 here is CASSDTDSPNSPLHF. The CDR3 DNA reads as TGTGCCAGCAGTGACACGGACAGTCCTAATTCACCCCTCCACTTT.

In its sample, this clonotype is medium-sized. The CDR3 protein is CASKGGATTGELFF. CDR3 coding DNA: TGTGCCAGTAAGGGGGGGGCGACCACCGGGGAGCTGTTTTTT. The V call is TRBV19, the J call TRBJ2-2; maybe TRBD2 (7 bases). V shed 7 bases and J shed 4 bases, with 13 bases lying between them. The CDR3 is 14 amino acids. Germline V gives CDR1 LNHDA, CDR2 SQIVND (reference sequence).

By sample share, this clonotype is large. This rearrangement joins TRBV19 to TRBJ1-1; D is undetermined. Germline CDR1 is LNHDA and CDR2 is SQIVND (reference sequence). This CDR3 is built from 13 residues. The V end was cut by 3 bases, the J end by 1 base, with 6 bases between. As DNA, the CDR3 is TGTGCCAGTAGTATTTCCGGGAACACTGAAGCTTTCTTT. It specifies CASSISGNTEAFF. Complete variable domain (other parts from reference TRBV19 and TRBJ1-1): DGGITQSPKYLFRKEGQNVTLSCEQNLNHDAMYWYRQDPGQGLRLIYYSQIVNDFQKGDIAEGYSVSREKKESFPLTVTSAQKNPTAFYLCASSISGNTEAFFGQGTRLTVV.

The chain has TRBV29-1 and TRBJ1-1; no clear D gene. Trimming took off 6 bases at V and 1 base at J, with 9 bases between the two ends. Germline CDR1 reads SQVTM; CDR2 reads ANQGSEA. This CDR3 is 12 amino acids long. DNA of the CDR3: TGCAGCGTCGGAGTGGAGAACACTGAAGCTTTCTTT. Its protein product is CSVGVENTEAFF.

This clonotype is medium-sized within its sample. A much larger clone lies one base from this, so it may be a read error. The V call is TRBV29-1, the J call TRBJ2-7, with 10 bases identical to TRBD1. Per the germline V gene, CDR1 is SQVTM and CDR2 is ANQGSEA. The CDR3 has 12 residues. The CDR3 nucleotides are TGCAGCGCCGGGACAGGGGACTACAAGCAGTACTTC. Amino acid sequence: CSAGTGDYKQYF.